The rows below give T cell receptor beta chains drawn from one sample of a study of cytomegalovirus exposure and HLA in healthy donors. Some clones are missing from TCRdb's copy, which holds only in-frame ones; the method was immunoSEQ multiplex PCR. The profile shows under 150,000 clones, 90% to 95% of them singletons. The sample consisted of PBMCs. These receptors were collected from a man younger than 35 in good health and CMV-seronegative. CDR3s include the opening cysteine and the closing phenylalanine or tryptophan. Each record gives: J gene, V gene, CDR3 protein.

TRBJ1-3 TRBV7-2 CASSLMSNTIYF
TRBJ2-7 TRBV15 CATSRGAGNVLEYEQYF
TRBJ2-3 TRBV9 CASSVAWADTQYF
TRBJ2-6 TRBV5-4 CASSLAGDSSGANVLTF
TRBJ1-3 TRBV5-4 CASSSAGRNTIYF
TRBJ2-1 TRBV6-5 CASSPGANEQFF
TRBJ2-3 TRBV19 CASSIDSPRPLSTDTQYF
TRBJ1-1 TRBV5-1 CASSFRQGTNTEAFF
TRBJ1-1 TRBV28 CASNPGQLNTEAFF
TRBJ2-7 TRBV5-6 CASSLVGQFYEQYF
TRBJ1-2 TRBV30 CAWRPGQANYGYTF
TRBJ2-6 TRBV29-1 CSVLGLAGPSGANVLTF
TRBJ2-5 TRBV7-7 CASSLSGLAGGQETQYF
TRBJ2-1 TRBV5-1 CASSSPSRGTSGRRNEQFF
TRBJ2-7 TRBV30 CAWTHRDRPSYEQYF
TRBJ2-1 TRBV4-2 CASRRGGGTSYNEQFF
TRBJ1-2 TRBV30 CAWSLQGVGYTF
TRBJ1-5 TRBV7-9 CATSGFAEQPQHF
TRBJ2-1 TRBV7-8 CASAGLAARNEQFF
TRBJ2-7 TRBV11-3 CASSPPDRAHEQYF
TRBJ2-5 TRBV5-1 CASSLLGLQETQYF
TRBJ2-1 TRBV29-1 CSGEGTSDTPRYNEQFF
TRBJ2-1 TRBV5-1 CASSFGQGLNEQFF
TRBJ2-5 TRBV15 CATSRTGGQVQETQYF
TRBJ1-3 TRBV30 CAWRSAPTLSGNTIYF
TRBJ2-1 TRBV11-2 CASSLRPALTADEQFF
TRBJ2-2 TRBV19 CASSIEQGAGTGELFF
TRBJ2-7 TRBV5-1 CASSLGQSYEQYF
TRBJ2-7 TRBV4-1 CASSQETAGLSTPYEQYF
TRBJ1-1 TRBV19 CASSLRTANTEAFF
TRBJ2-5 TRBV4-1 CASSQEGSGDSTQYF
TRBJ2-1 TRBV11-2 CASSFGLAGVYEQFF
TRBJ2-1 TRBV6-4 CASSDSGLAGGGEQFF
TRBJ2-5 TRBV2 CASRTGAGETQYF
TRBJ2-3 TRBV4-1 CASSAGTIGLFTDTQYF
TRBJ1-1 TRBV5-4 CASSPPGNTEAFF
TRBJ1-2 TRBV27 CASSSRVNYGYTF
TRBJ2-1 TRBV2 CASSEPRAHEQFF
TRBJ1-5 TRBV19 CASSMAGGVWSQHF
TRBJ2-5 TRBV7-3 CASSLIGGDQETQYF
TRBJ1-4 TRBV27 CASSPRRVHEKLFF
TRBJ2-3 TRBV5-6 CASSLLAGGRADTQYF
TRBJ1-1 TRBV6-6 CASSYGRVMNTEAFF
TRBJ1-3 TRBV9 CASSVGTGGNSGNTIYF
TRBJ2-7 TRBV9 CASSDGQGAYEQYF
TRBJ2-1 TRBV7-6 CASSFDPSGGADEQFF